This T cell receptor (beta chain) was sequenced for a study of cytomegalovirus exposure and HLA in healthy donors. The CDR3 sequence is 15 residues long. Germline CDR1 LNHNV, CDR2 YYDKDF (reference sequence). The PCR contained 60 Vbeta and 13 Jbeta primers. Profiled with immunoSEQ multiplex PCR; TCRdb holds only in-frame clones, not every one. The data contain about 150,000 clones, approximately 84% of them singletons. About this clone: Its target is not known.

Regarding the study as a whole: As a later analysis showed, a missense DCLRE1C variant was linked to trimming of TCR beta V- and J-genes.

This TCR came from a man in his fifties in good health and CMV-seropositive. The V call is TRBV15, the J call TRBJ2-5, with 9 positions matching TRBD2. The J call could be wrong; TRBJ2-7 is a better fit for the DNA end. Sequenced material: PBMCs. The CDR3 nucleotides read TGTGCCACCAGTCGTAGCGGGAGTTTCGCCTACGAGCAGTACTTC. As protein: CATSRSGSFAYEQYF.